This T cell receptor (beta chain) is from a study of cytomegalovirus exposure and HLA in healthy donors. The study's findings and limits: In vitro assays verified that three CMV-associated chains recognized CMV antigens specifically. Cytomegalovirus-associated status was assigned to roughly 160 TCR beta chains. Cytomegalovirus status was reportedly diagnosed by the classifier with high sensitivity and specificity.

The CDR3 contains 14 residues. CDR1 SNHLY and CDR2 FYNNEI come from the germline V gene. Losses at the gene ends were 4 bases for V and 1 base for J; bases not matched to a gene: 3. PCR involved 60 Vbeta and 13 Jbeta primers. Clones were read by immunoSEQ multiplex PCR, and TCRdb kept only the in-frame ones, dropping some. The listing contains some 130,000 clones. On this clone: Its antigen is still unknown.

The source is a woman aged 40 to 50 in good health and CMV-seropositive. The chain links TRBV2 to TRBJ2-5; 7 bases map to TRBD1. The sequencing input was PBMCs. CDR3 nucleotide sequence: TGTGCCAGCAGTGTGAGGACAGGCCAAGAGACCCAGTACTTC. As protein: CASSVRTGQETQYF.